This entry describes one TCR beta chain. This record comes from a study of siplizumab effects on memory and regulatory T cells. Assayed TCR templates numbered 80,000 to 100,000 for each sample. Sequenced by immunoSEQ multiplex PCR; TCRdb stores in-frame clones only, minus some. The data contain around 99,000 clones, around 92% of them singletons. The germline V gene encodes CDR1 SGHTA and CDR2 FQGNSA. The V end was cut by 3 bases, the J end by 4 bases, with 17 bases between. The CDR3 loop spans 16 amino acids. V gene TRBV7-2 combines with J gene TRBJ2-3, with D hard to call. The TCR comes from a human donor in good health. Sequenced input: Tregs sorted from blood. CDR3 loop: CASSLSPRSRSDTQYF. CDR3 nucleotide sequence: TGTGCCAGCAGCTTGAGCCCTAGGTCAAGGTCAGATACGCAGTATTTT. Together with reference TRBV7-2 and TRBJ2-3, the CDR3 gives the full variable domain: GAGVSQSPSNKVTEKGKDVELRCDPISGHTALYWYRQSLGQGLEFLIYFQGNSAPDKSGLPSDRFSAERTGGSVSTLTIQRTQQEDSAVYLCASSLSPRSRSDTQYFGPGTRLTVL.